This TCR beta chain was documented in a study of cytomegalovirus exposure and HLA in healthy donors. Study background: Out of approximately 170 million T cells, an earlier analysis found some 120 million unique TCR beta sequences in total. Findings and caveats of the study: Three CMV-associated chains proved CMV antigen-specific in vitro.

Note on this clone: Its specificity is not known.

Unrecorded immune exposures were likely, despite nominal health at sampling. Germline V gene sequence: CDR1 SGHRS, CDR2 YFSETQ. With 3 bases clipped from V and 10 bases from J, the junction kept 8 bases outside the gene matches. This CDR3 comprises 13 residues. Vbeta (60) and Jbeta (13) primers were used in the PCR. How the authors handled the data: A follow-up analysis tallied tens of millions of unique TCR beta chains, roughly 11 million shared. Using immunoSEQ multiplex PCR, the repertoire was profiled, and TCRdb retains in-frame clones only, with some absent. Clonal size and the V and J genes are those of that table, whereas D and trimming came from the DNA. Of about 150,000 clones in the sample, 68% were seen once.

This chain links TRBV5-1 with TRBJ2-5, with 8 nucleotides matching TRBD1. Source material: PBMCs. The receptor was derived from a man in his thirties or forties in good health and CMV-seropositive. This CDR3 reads CASSYVQGVDQYF. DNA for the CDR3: TGCGCCAGCAGCTATGTACAGGGGGTTGACCAGTACTTC.